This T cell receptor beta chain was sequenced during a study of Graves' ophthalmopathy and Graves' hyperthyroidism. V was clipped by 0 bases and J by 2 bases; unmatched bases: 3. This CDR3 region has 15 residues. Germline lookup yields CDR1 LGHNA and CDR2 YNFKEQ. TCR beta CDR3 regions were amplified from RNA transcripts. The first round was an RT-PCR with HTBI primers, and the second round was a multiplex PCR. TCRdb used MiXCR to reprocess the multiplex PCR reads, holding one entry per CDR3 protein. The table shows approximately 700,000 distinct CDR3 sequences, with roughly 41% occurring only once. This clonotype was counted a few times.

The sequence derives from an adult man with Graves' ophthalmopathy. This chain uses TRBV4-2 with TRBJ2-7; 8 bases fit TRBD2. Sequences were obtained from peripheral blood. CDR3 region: CASSQELAETYEQYF. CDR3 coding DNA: TGTGCCAGCAGCCAAGAACTAGCGGAGACCTACGAGCAGTACTTC.